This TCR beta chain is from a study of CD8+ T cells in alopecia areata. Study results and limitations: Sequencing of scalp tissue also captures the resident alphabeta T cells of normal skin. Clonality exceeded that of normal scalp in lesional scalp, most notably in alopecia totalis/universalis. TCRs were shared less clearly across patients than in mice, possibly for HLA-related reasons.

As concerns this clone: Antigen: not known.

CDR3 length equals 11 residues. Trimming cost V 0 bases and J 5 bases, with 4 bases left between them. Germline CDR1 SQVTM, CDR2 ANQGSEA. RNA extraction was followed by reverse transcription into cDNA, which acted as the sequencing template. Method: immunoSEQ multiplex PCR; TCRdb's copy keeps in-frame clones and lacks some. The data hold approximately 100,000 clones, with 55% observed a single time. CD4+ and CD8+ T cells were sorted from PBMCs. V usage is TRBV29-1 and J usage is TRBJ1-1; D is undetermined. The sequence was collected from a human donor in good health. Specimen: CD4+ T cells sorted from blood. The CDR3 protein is CSVEDLTEAFF. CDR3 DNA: TGCAGCGTTGAAGATTTGACTGAAGCTTTCTTT.